These 26 T cell receptor beta chains originate from one sample sequenced in a study of T cells in Graves' hyperthyroidism and ophthalmopathy. RNA transcripts provided the source from which TCR beta CDR3 regions were amplified. The TCR CDR3 was amplified in a first-round RT-PCR using the HTBI primer set. MiXCR was run by TCRdb on the multiplex PCR reads, yielding one entry per CDR3 protein. The table records 300,000 or so distinct CDR3 sequences, approximately 17% of them present only once. The source material was blood. The receptor source for this set is a man between 25 and 39 years old with Graves' hyperthyroidism.

A note on this clonotype: A much more abundant neighbour one base away suggests this may be a read error. This chain connects TRBV2 to TRBJ2-7; D is unresolved. Trimming took off 9 bases at V and 3 bases at J, with 15 bases between the two ends. Germline V gene sequence: CDR1 SNHLY, CDR2 FYNNEI. This CDR3 is 13 amino acids long. The DNA for the CDR3 is TGTGCCAGTGTCACGGTACTTAGCTACGAGCAGTACTTC. It is translated as CASVTVLSYEQYF.

The chain couples TRBV19 to TRBJ2-7; TRBD1 might be the D (6 bases). Germline loops: CDR1 LNHDA, CDR2 SQIVND (reference sequence). V lost 3 bases and J 3 bases, leaving 12 bases between the germline ends. This CDR3 spans 14 amino acids. CDR3 loop: CASSIDRSVYEQYF. CDR3 DNA sequence: TGTGCCAGTAGTATTGACAGGTCAGTCTACGAGCAGTACTTC. The full variable domain, rest sourced from reference TRBV19 and TRBJ2-7, is DGGITQSPKYLFRKEGQNVTLSCEQNLNHDAMYWYRQDPGQGLRLIYYSQIVNDFQKGDIAEGYSVSREKKESFPLTVTSAQKNPTAFYLCASSIDRSVYEQYFGPGTRLTVT.

This clonotype has a count of ten or more. The chain uses TRBV29-1 and TRBJ2-5; tentatively, D is TRBD2 (6 bases). The germline CDR1 and CDR2 sequences are SQVTM and ANQGSEA. CDR3 length: 15 residues. Trimming left V 3 bases short and J 4 bases short, with 18 bases between. The CDR3 loop reads CSVEGTGGVRETQYF. The CDR3 coding sequence is TGCAGCGTTGAGGGGACTGGGGGTGTGCGAGAGACCCAGTACTTC.

This clonotype was detected a few times. This sequence joins TRBV20-1 and TRBJ2-3; 7 bases match TRBD2. In germline, CDR1 is DFQATT, CDR2 SNEGSKA (reference sequence). The length of the CDR3 is 14 residues. V lost 1 base, J lost 5 bases, and 6 bases stayed unmatched. The CDR3 nucleotides are TGCAGTGCTAGAGTCGGGGGAGGGTTAGATACGCAGTATTTT. It translates to CSARVGGGLDTQYF.

The chain joins TRBV29-1 to TRBJ1-2; perhaps TRBD1 as D (6 bases). The germline V gene has CDR1 SQVTM and CDR2 ANQGSEA. The CDR3 contains 11 residues. V lost 7 bases and J lost 7, with 13 bases in between. The CDR3 bases are TGCAGCGCGTCAGGGGTTGGTGGCTACACCTTC. Translation gives CSASGVGGYTF.

There are a few counts of this clonotype. This chain joins TRBV13 and TRBJ1-2; D might be TRBD1 (5 bases). V was clipped by 7 bases and J by 1 base, with 16 bases between them. Germline CDR1 is PRHDT and CDR2 is FYEKMQ (reference sequence). The CDR3 totals 15 residues. The CDR3 sequence is CASTEGRGLNYGYTF. The CDR3 region has the DNA TGTGCCAGCACTGAGGGCCGGGGACTTAACTATGGCTACACCTTC.

In nucleotides, the CDR3 is TGCAGTGCTAGAGATCGACAGGGATTTTCACCCCTCCACTTT. It yields the protein CSARDRQGFSPLHF. The rearrangement uses TRBV20-1 and TRBJ1-6; 7 bases agree with TRBD1. Germline CDR1 reads DFQATT; CDR2 reads SNEGSKA (reference sequence). This CDR3 has 14 amino acids. The ends lost 0 bases at V and 9 bases at J; junction bases unmatched: 5.

This clonotype was observed a few times. This chain connects TRBV4-1 to TRBJ2-5; D gene uncertain. The V end was cut by 0 bases, the J end by 3 bases, with 5 bases between. Germline-derived CDR1 and CDR2 are MGHRA and YSYEKL. The length of the CDR3 is 13 residues. Here the CDR3 reads CASSQDQEETQYF. The CDR3 DNA reads as TGCGCCAGCAGCCAAGACCAGGAAGAGACCCAGTACTTC.

With regard to this clonotype: This could be a read error, since a much larger clone is one nucleotide away. This chain uses TRBV11-2 with TRBJ2-1, with unresolved D. V shed 8 bases and J shed 3 bases, with 14 bases lying between them. This CDR3 spans 14 amino acids. Germline V gene sequence: CDR1 SGHAT, CDR2 FQNNGV. In DNA, the CDR3 is TGTGCCAGCGGCCCAGACACGTTCTACAATGAGCAGTTCTTC. Translation gives CASGPDTFYNEQFF.

This clonotype has only a few counts. The junction shows a germline mismatch at one end, possibly a read error. The rearrangement uses TRBV5-1 and TRBJ2-6, with 8 bases identical to TRBD2. The CDR3 covers 18 residues. Germline V gives CDR1 SGHRS, CDR2 YFSETQ. The CDR3 sequence: CASTLSGGRNSGANVLTF. CDR3 bases: TGCGCCAGCACCTTGTCGGGGGGGCGAAACTCTGGGGCCAACGTCCTGACTTTC.

The gene calls are TRBV12-3 or TRBV12-4 and TRBJ2-7, with D possibly matching TRBD1 (6 bases). This CDR3 contains 12 residues. Trimming removed 5 bases at V and 9 bases at J, with 14 bases between. CDR3: CASSQTGFGQYF. The DNA of the CDR3 is TGTGCCAGCAGTCAGACAGGATTCGGGCAGTACTTC.

There are a few counts of this clonotype. The DNA for the CDR3 is TGTGCCAGTAGTATACTAGGCAGGGCGTATCAGCCCCAGCATTTT. This translates into CASSILGRAYQPQHF. The chain combines TRBV19 with TRBJ1-5, with D perhaps matching TRBD1 (5 bases). CDR3 length: 15 residues. V was trimmed by 2 bases and J by 5 bases, leaving 13 bases between them. From germline, CDR1 is LNHDA and CDR2 SQIVND (reference sequence).

This clonotype was detected ten times or more. CDR3 in amino acids: CASGRQGSYEQYF. CDR3 in DNA: TGTGCCAGCGGTCGACAGGGATCCTACGAGCAGTACTTC. The chain is built from TRBV7-6 and TRBJ2-7, with 7 positions matching TRBD1. The length of the CDR3 is 13 residues. Germline-derived CDR1 and CDR2 are SGHVS and FNYEAQ. With 8 bases clipped from V and 1 base from J, the junction kept 5 bases outside the gene matches.

This clonotype was counted ten times or more. This chain connects TRBV3-1 to TRBJ2-7, with TRBD2 identical over 8 bases. The V gene end was trimmed by 0 bases and the J gene end by 0 bases; junction bases not matched to a gene: 4. CDR1 and CDR2 (germline): LGHDT, YNNKEL (reference sequence). This CDR3 is built from 16 residues. The CDR3 bases are TGTGCCAGCAGCCAAGATCGGACTAGCCTCTCCTACGAGCAGTACTTC. It specifies CASSQDRTSLSYEQYF.

At least ten counts were recorded for this clonotype. This rearrangement joins TRBV20-1 to TRBJ2-3; no clear D gene. This CDR3 has 11 amino acids. V gave up 3 bases and J gave up 1 base, with 2 bases separating them. Germline assignment: CDR1 DFQATT and CDR2 SNEGSKA (reference sequence). In nucleotides, the CDR3 is TGCAGTGCTAGCGGCACAGATACGCAGTATTTT. Translating gives CSASGTDTQYF.

This chain uses TRBV13 with TRBJ2-1; D is possibly TRBD2 (5 bases). Germline assignment: CDR1 PRHDT and CDR2 FYEKMQ (reference sequence). The CDR3 loop spans 12 amino acids. Trimming took off 2 bases at V and 9 bases at J, with 8 bases between the two ends. This chain's CDR3 is CASSLRGSEQFF. The CDR3 bases are TGTGCCAGCAGCTTACGTGGGAGTGAGCAGTTCTTC.

This clonotype came up many times. The chain joins TRBV6-1 to TRBJ2-7; the match to TRBD2 covers 7 bases. CDR3 size: 13 residues. V trimming: 2 bases; J trimming: 4 bases; junction bases outside the gene matches: 2. Germline CDR1 reads MNHNS; CDR2 reads SASEGT. This CDR3 reads CASSEREVYEQYF. CDR3 DNA: TGTGCCAGCAGTGAACGGGAGGTGTACGAGCAGTACTTC.

This chain uses TRBV5-1 with TRBJ2-5; TRBD1 aligns across 7 bases. Per germline, CDR1 SGHRS and CDR2 YFSETQ. The CDR3 sequence is 13 residues long. With 4 bases clipped from V and 5 bases from J, the junction kept 5 bases outside the gene matches. The CDR3 is CASSKGATETQYF. Here the CDR3 DNA reads TGCGCCAGCAGCAAGGGGGCGACGGAGACCCAGTACTTC.

On this clonotype itself: A much bigger clone sits one base away, suggesting this may be a read error. V usage is TRBV12-3 or TRBV12-4 and J usage is TRBJ2-2; TRBD2 agrees at 8 bases. This CDR3 has 15 amino acids. The CDR3 region has the DNA TGTGCCAGCAGTTTCGCGAGCGGGAGTAACGGGAAGCTGTTTTTT. It encodes CASSFASGSNGKLFF.

This clonotype was seen at least ten times. The chain links TRBV2 to TRBJ2-7; 8 bases are a match to TRBD2. This CDR3 spans 14 amino acids. V trimming: 7 bases; J trimming: 4 bases; junction bases outside the gene matches: 9. Germline V gene lookup returns CDR1 SNHLY and CDR2 FYNNEI. The CDR3 nucleotides are TGTGCCAGCACTCTTCTACTAGCGGAGTACGAGCAGTACTTC. Encoded protein: CASTLLLAEYEQYF.

This clonotype has more than one count but fewer than ten. The rearrangement joins TRBV5-1 to TRBJ2-3, with a weak D call TRBD1 (6 bases). Germline V gives CDR1 SGHRS, CDR2 YFSETQ. This CDR3 contains 15 residues. With 0 bases removed from V and 6 bases from J, the gap between germline ends came to 14 bases. The CDR3 region is CASSLVGAGEDTQYF. The CDR3 nucleotides are TGCGCCAGCAGCTTGGTTGGGGCAGGGGAGGATACGCAGTATTTT.

This clonotype was counted ten times or more. This sequence joins TRBV24-1 and TRBJ2-7; D call uncertain. The CDR3 consists of 14 residues. The V end was cut by 4 bases, the J end by 2 bases, with 11 bases between. Germline-derived CDR1 and CDR2 are KGHDR and SFDVKD. CDR3: CATSEGMGAYEQYF. In DNA, the CDR3 is TGTGCCACCAGTGAAGGTATGGGTGCCTACGAGCAGTACTTC.

The rearrangement uses TRBV5-1 and TRBJ2-3; TRBD2 agrees at 7 bases. The CDR3 sequence is 14 residues long. Trimming cost V 1 base and J 8 bases; bases outside gene matches: 7. Germline values: CDR1 SGHRS, CDR2 YFSETQ. CDR3 amino acids: CASSLLLADATQYF. CDR3 sequence (DNA): TGCGCCAGCAGCTTGCTTCTAGCGGATGCTACGCAGTATTTT.

In its sample, this clonotype was seen many times. The chain couples TRBV7-2 to TRBJ2-7, with TRBD2 identical over 8 bases. Trimming cost V 3 bases and J 4 bases; bases outside gene matches: 5. The CDR3 sequence is 14 residues long. Germline loops: CDR1 SGHTA, CDR2 FQGNSA. CDR3 bases: TGTGCCAGCAGCTTTCGGGAGGGCCTTTACGAGCAGTACTTC. Protein sequence: CASSFREGLYEQYF.

This clonotype was detected ten times or more. This chain links TRBV3-1 with TRBJ2-2; D unclear. CDR3 length: 13 residues. Germline lookup yields CDR1 LGHDT and CDR2 YNNKEL (reference sequence). Trimming removed 3 bases from V and 1 base from J, with 3 bases in between. The CDR3 coding sequence is TGTGCCAGCAGCCACCAGAACACCGGGGAGCTGTTTTTT. Translation: CASSHQNTGELFF.

This sequence joins TRBV12-3 or TRBV12-4 and TRBJ2-5; TRBD2 matches 7 bases. J gave up 7 bases and V 2 bases, and 7 bases lay outside the gene matches. CDR3 length: 14 residues. CDR3 coding DNA: TGTGCCAGCAGTTTATGGCGGGAGCAGTGGACCCAGTACTTC. Residues: CASSLWREQWTQYF.